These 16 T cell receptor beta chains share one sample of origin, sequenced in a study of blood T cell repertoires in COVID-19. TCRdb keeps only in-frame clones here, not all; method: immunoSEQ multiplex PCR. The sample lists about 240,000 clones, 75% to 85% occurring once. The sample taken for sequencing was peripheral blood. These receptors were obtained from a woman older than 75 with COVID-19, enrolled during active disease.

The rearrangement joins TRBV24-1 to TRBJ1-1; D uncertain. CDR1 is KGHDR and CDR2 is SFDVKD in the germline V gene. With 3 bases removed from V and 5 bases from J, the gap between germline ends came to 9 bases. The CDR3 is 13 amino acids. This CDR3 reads CATSDPSRTEAFF. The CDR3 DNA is TGTGCCACCAGTGATCCAAGCAGGACTGAAGCTTTCTTT.

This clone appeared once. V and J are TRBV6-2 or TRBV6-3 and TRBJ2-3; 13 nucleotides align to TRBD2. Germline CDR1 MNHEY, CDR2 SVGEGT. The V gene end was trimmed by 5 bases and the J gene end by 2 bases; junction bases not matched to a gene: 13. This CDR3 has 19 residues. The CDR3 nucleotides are TGTGCCAGCAGTACGGGACTAGCGGGATTGAGGGGCCCCACAGATACGCAGTATTTT. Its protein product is CASSTGLAGLRGPTDTQYF.

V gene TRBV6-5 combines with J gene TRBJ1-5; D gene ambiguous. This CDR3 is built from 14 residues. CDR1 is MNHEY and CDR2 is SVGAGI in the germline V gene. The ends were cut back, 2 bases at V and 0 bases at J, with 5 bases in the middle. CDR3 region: CASSYQNSNQPQHF. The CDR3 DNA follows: TGTGCCAGCAGTTACCAGAATAGCAATCAGCCCCAGCATTTT.

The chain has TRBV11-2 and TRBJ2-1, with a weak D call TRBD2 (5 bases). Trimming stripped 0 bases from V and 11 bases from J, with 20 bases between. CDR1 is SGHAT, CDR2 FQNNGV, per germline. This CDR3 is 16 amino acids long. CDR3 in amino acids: CASSLDGGPGVAKQFF. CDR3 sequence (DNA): TGTGCCAGCAGCTTAGATGGCGGGCCCGGGGTGGCAAAGCAGTTCTTC. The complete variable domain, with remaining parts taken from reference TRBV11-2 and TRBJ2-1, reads EAGVAQSPRYKIIEKRQSVAFWCNPISGHATLYWYQQILGQGPKLLIQFQNNGVVDDSQLPKDRFSAERLKGVDSTLKIQPAKLEDSAVYLCASSLDGGPGVAKQFFGPGTRLTVL.

The CDR3: CASSYSRTGFGTEAFF. CDR3 sequence (DNA): TGTGCCAGCAGTTACTCCCGGACGGGGTTTGGCACTGAAGCTTTCTTT. The chain employs TRBV6-5 and TRBJ1-1, with unresolved D. CDR3 length equals 16 residues. V lost 0 bases to trimming and J lost 4 bases, with 15 bases between them. From germline, CDR1 is MNHEY and CDR2 SVGAGI.

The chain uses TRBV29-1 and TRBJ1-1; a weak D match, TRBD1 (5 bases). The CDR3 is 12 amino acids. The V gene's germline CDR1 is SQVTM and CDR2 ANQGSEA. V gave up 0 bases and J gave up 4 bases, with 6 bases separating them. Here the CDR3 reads CSVEDQGTEAFF. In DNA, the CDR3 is TGCAGCGTTGAAGATCAGGGCACTGAAGCTTTCTTT.

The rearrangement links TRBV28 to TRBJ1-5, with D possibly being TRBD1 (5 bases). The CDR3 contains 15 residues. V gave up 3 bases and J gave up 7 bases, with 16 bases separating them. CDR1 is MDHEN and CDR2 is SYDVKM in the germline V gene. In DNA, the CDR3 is TGTGCCAGCAGTTTGGCAGGGCGAGTGGAGCAGCCCCAGCATTTT. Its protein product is CASSLAGRVEQPQHF.

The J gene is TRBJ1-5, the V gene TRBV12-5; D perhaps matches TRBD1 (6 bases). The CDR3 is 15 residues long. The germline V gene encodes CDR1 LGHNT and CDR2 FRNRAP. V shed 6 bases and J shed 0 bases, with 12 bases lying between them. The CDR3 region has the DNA TGTGCTAGTGGATTTGGGACATCTAGCAATCAGCCCCAGCATTTT. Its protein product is CASGFGTSSNQPQHF.

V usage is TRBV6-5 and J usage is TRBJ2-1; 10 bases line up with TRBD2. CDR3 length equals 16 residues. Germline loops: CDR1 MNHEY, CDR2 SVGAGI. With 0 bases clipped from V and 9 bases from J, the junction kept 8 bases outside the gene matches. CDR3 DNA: TGTGCCAGCAGTTACTCTCGGCTAGCGGGAGTTGGTGAGCAGTTCTTC. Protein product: CASSYSRLAGVGEQFF.

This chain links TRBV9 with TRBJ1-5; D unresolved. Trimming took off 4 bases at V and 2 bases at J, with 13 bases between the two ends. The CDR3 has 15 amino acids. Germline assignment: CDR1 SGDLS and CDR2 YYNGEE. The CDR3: CASSLGHLGNQPQHF. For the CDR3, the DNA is TGTGCCAGCAGCCTTGGCCATCTAGGCAATCAGCCCCAGCATTTT.

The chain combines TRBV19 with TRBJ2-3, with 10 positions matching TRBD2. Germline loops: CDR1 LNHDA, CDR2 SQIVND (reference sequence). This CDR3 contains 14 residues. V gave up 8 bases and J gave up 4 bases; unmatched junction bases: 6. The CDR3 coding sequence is TGTGCCAGTCTTTCTAGCGGGGGCCCAGATACGCAGTATTTT. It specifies CASLSSGGPDTQYF.

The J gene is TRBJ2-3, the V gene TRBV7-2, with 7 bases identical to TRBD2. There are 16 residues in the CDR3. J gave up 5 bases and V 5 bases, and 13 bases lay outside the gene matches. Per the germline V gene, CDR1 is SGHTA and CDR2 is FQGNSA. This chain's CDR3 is CASSPIAGSGKDTQYF. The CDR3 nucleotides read TGTGCCAGCAGCCCTATAGCGGGTTCAGGGAAAGATACGCAGTATTTT.

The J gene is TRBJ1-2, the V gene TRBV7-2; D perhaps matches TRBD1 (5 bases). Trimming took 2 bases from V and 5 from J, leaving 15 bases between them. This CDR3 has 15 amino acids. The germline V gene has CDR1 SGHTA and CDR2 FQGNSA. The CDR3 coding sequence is TGTGCCAGCAGCTTACAGGGTAGCCAGGAGTATGGCTACACCTTC. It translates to CASSLQGSQEYGYTF. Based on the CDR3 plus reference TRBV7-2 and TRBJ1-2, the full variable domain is GAGVSQSPSNKVTEKGKDVELRCDPISGHTALYWYRQSLGQGLEFLIYFQGNSAPDKSGLPSDRFSAERTGGSVSTLTIQRTQQEDSAVYLCASSLQGSQEYGYTFGSGTRLTVV.

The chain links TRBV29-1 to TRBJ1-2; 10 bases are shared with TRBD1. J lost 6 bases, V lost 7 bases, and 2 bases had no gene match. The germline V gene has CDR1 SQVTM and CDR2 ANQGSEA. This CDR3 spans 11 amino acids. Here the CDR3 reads CSGGQGDGYTF. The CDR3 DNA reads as TGCAGCGGAGGACAGGGGGATGGCTACACCTTC. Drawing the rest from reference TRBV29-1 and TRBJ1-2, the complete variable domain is SAVISQKPSRDICQRGTSLTIQCQVDSQVTMMFWYRQQPGQSLTLIATANQGSEATYESGFVIDKFPISRPNLTFSTLTVSNMSPEDSSIYLCSGGQGDGYTFGSGTRLTVV.

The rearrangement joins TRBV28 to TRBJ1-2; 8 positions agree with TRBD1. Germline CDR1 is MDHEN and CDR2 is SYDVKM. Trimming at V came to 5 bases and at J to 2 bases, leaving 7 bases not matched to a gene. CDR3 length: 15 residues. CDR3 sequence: CASSRQGLGNYGYTF. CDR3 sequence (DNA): TGTGCCAGCAGTCGACAGGGGCTCGGAAACTATGGCTACACCTTC.

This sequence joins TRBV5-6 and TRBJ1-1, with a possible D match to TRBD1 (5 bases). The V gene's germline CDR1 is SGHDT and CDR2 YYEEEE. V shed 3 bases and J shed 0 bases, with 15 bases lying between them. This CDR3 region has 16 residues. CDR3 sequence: CASSSADSLMNTEAFF. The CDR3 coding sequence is TGTGCCAGCAGCTCAGCCGACAGTCTCATGAACACTGAAGCTTTCTTT.